This T cell receptor beta chain was observed in a study of cytomegalovirus exposure and HLA in healthy donors. Study-level points and caveats: Rare TCR sequences dominated, though some public TCRs recurred in many donors. Researchers counted 150 to 200 TCR beta chains as cytomegalovirus-associated.

V lost 8 bases and J 8 bases, leaving 12 bases between the germline ends. The CDR3 spans 11 residues. Germline-derived CDR1 and CDR2 are MNHEY and SVGAGI. The 120-subject validation cohort, separate from the approximately 640-subject first cohort, included the donors. Produced via immunoSEQ multiplex PCR; TCRdb's table is partial and in-frame only. Here the sample spans some 190,000 clones, roughly 88% being singletons. Comment on this clone: Its specificity is not known.

The chain combines TRBV6-5 with TRBJ1-1; possibly TRBD1 for D (5 bases). The clonotype was recovered from a woman aged 18-35 years in good health and CMV-seronegative. The sample comprised PBMCs. The CDR3, as DNA: TGTGCCAGCTTTTTGCGGACAGAAGCTTTCTTT. This encodes CASFLRTEAFF.